The rows below give T cell receptor beta chains drawn from one sample of a study of blood T cells in healthy people across ages. TCRdb used MiXCR to reprocess the 5' RACE reads, holding one entry per CDR3 protein. Among about 1,500,000 distinct CDR3 sequences, approximately 42% were seen once, and the ten largest hold roughly 7.9%. The sequenced sample consisted of blood. The receptors were sampled from a woman under 30 in good health. Each CDR3 is given with its conserved first and last residue. D genes are given only for firm matches. Some rows mark clone size as missing; the rest say once, few, many or name a class of expanded clone.

clone_size j_call v_call d_call cdr3_nt cdr3_aa
few TRBJ1-2 TRBV27 TRBD1 TGTGCCAGCAGCTCGACCATGGACAGGCGTGGCTACACCTTC CASSSTMDRRGYTF
few TRBJ1-1 TRBV6-5 - TGTGCCAGCAGGGCGGGCCCCGAAACTGAAGCTTTCTTT CASRAGPETEAFF
few TRBJ2-1 TRBV5-1 - TGCGCCAGCAGCTTTGGGACCGTGTGGTTCTTC CASSFGTVWFF
- TRBJ2-5 TRBV2 TRBD2 TGTGCCAGCAGTGCCTATAGCGGGGAGTGGGGAGAGACCCAGTACTTC CASSAYSGEWGETQYF
- TRBJ2-7 TRBV7-2 - TGTGCCAGCAGCTTTACGGTTGTGATGGGGTACGAGCAGTACTTC CASSFTVVMGYEQYF
- TRBJ2-3 TRBV7-3 TRBD1 TGTGCCAGCAGCTCACCCCGACAGGGTGGGACAGATACGCAGTATTTT CASSSPRQGGTDTQYF
many TRBJ1-5 TRBV7-9 - TGTGCCAGCAGCTTAGCGGTGGACGGCAATCAGCCCCAGCATTTT CASSLAVDGNQPQHF
few TRBJ2-3 TRBV3-1 TRBD2 TGTGCCAGCAGCCATCTAAGCGGGAGCGGTACAGATACGCAGTATTTT CASSHLSGSGTDTQYF
- TRBJ2-4 TRBV11-3 TRBD2 TGTGCCAGCAGCCTAACTAGCGGGAGCTCCAAAAACATTCAGTACTTC CASSLTSGSSKNIQYF
- TRBJ1-2 TRBV27 - TGTGCCAGCAGTTTATCAATACAGGGCTCGAGTATTAGGGGCGGCTGCACCTTC CASSLSIQGSSIRGGCTF
- TRBJ2-5 TRBV4-1 - TGTGCCAGCAGCCAACCAGGCGGAGGAGAGACCCAGTACTTC CASSQPGGGETQYF
- TRBJ2-3 TRBV5-6 - TGTGCCAGCCAAGACAGATCATACGATACGCAGTATTTT CASQDRSYDTQYF
- TRBJ2-1 TRBV20-1 - TGCAGTGCTAGAGACAGGGGTTATGAGCAGTTCTTC CSARDRGYEQFF
- TRBJ2-7 TRBV9 - TGTGCCAGCAAGCCTCAAAGGCCGGTTTCCGAGCAGTACTTC CASKPQRPVSEQYF